Presented here are 11 T cell receptor beta chains from one specimen sequenced in a study of vaccination effects on CD4 cells after COVID-19. Using immunoSEQ multiplex PCR, the repertoire was profiled, and TCRdb retains in-frame clones only, with some absent. Altogether about 48,000 clones are present, under 85% being singletons, with the ten largest covering about 15%. Viral peptide pool expansion of antigen-specific CD4+ T cells preceded sequencing in the ViraFEST assay. Isolating CD4+ T cells followed about 10 days of culture. Each person got two doses of an mRNA SARS-CoV-2 vaccine, BNT162b2 or mRNA-1273. No antigen has been assigned to these receptors. This sample comprised CD4+ T cells from PBMCs cultured with HCoV-OC43 spike peptides, obtained after COVID-19 vaccination. Noted subset: HCoV-OC43 spike overlapping peptide pool stimulation. Every receptor here comes from a human donor who received a COVID-19 vaccine.

The chain links TRBV6-5 to TRBJ2-3, with no clear D. V dropped 1 base and J dropped 0 bases, with 5 bases sitting between them. CDR1 is MNHEY, CDR2 SVGAGI, per germline. CDR3 length: 14 residues. The chain's CDR3 is CASSYYQSTDTQYF. In DNA, the CDR3 is TGTGCCAGCAGTTACTATCAGAGCACAGATACGCAGTATTTT.

This clone was seen just once. The chain joins TRBV5-4 to TRBJ1-2, with D possibly being TRBD1 (5 bases). CDR1 is SGHNT, CDR2 YYREEE, per germline (reference sequence). With 0 bases removed from V and 4 bases from J, the gap between germline ends came to 7 bases. The CDR3 runs 13 residues. The CDR3 DNA sequence: TGTGCCAGCAGCTTGGCCGGGGGCTATGGCTACACCTTC. Its translation: CASSLAGGYGYTF.

This clone has just a few counts. The V and J genes are TRBV5-4 and TRBJ2-5; 9 bases align to TRBD2. V gave up 4 bases and J gave up 2 bases; unmatched junction bases: 3. The CDR3 has 14 residues. Germline V gene data show CDR1 as SGHNT and CDR2 as YYREEE (reference sequence). DNA of the CDR3: TGTGCCAGCAGCCCCGGACTAGCGCAAGAGACCCAGTACTTC. It codes for CASSPGLAQETQYF.

The chain couples TRBV6-1 to TRBJ2-7; 8 bases match TRBD1. This CDR3 has 14 residues. The germline CDR1 and CDR2 sequences are MNHNS and SASEGT. V shed 3 bases, J shed 6 bases, and the junction held 7 bases outside the gene matches. DNA of the CDR3: TGTGCCAGCAGTGAGTGGACAGGGTCTCGCGAGCAGTACTTC. It encodes CASSEWTGSREQYF.

The chain combines TRBV12-5 with TRBJ1-2; 9 bases are shared with TRBD1. Germline V gene sequence: CDR1 LGHNT, CDR2 FRNRAP. Trimming cost V 6 bases and J 7 bases; bases outside gene matches: 6. This CDR3 is 13 amino acids long. CDR3 protein: CASGSGQGAGYTF. CDR3 bases: TGTGCTAGTGGCTCGGGACAGGGTGCTGGCTACACCTTC.

This clone appeared a few times. This chain links TRBV10-1 with TRBJ2-7; unclear D gene. V was shortened by 6 bases and J by 0 bases, with 9 bases between the two germline ends. CDR1 is WNHNN and CDR2 is SYGVQD in the germline V gene (reference sequence). The CDR3 consists of 13 residues. CDR3 in DNA: TGCGCCAGCAGACCCTCAAGCTCCTACGAGCAGTACTTC. Translating it yields CASRPSSSYEQYF.

This clone was detected once. The chain uses TRBV7-9 and TRBJ2-3; 9 bases are a match to TRBD2. The CDR3 contains 17 residues. With 1 base clipped from V and 2 bases from J, the junction kept 7 bases outside the gene matches. Germline V gene lookup returns CDR1 SEHNR and CDR2 FQNEAQ (reference sequence). CDR3 sequence (DNA): TGTGCCAGCAGCTTAGTCGGGCGGGGGGGCTTCACAGATACGCAGTATTTT. This encodes CASSLVGRGGFTDTQYF.

The V and J genes are TRBV9 and TRBJ2-2, with 16 nucleotides matching TRBD2. Trimming took 0 bases from V and 5 from J; bases not matched to a gene: 7. Germline assignment: CDR1 SGDLS and CDR2 YYNGEE. The CDR3 contains 19 residues. In DNA form, the CDR3 reads TGTGCCAGCAGCGTAGCTATCTCGGGACTAGCGGGGGGGACCGGGGAGCTGTTTTTT. Amino acid sequence: CASSVAISGLAGGTGELFF. Using reference TRBV9 and TRBJ2-2 for the parts outside the CDR3, the full variable domain is DSGVTQTPKHLITATGQRVTLRCSPRSGDLSVYWYQQSLDQGLQFLIQYYNGEERAKGNILERFSAQQFPDLHSELNLSSLELGDSALYFCASSVAISGLAGGTGELFFGEGSRLTVL.

This sequence joins TRBV5-1 and TRBJ2-3; the D is unclear. V was cut by 1 base and J by 3 bases, with 6 bases left in between. The germline gives CDR1 SGHRS, CDR2 YFSETQ. The CDR3 contains 13 residues. This CDR3 is CASSLFSTDTQYF. CDR3 coding DNA: TGCGCCAGCAGCTTGTTCTCGACAGATACGCAGTATTTT.

The chain uses TRBV4-1 and TRBJ2-7, with 7 bases matching TRBD2. Germline-derived CDR1 and CDR2 are MGHRA and YSYEKL. The CDR3 is 16 residues long. With V trimmed by 0 bases and J by 2 bases, 7 bases remained unmatched. CDR3 bases: TGCGCCAGCAGCCAAGAGCGACTAGCTCGAGCCTACGAGCAGTACTTC. Protein sequence: CASSQERLARAYEQYF.

V usage is TRBV2 and J usage is TRBJ2-2, with 10 bases that match TRBD1. The CDR3 sequence is 14 residues long. CDR1 and CDR2 from the germline V gene are SNHLY and FYNNEI. V gave up 6 bases and J gave up 7 bases; unmatched junction bases: 5. This chain's CDR3 is CASRPGQGYGELFF. CDR3 sequence (DNA): TGTGCCAGCAGGCCGGGACAGGGGTACGGGGAGCTGTTTTTT.